The entry that follows covers one T cell receptor beta chain sequence. The antigen remains unidentified. The data originate from a study of T-cell memory formation after mild COVID-19. Study observations and caveats: There was a balanced CD4/CD8 profile in clones contracting day 15 to 85, and later expanders leaned CD4+.

From 5'RACE with constant-segment primers came TCR alpha and TCR beta cDNA libraries that carried sample barcodes and UMIs. TCRdb fed the 5' RACE reads into MiXCR, producing one record per CDR3 protein. Of over 350,000 distinct CDR3 sequences listed, about 16% are singletons. This CDR3 contains 13 residues. CDR1 is SQVTM, CDR2 ANQGSEA, per germline. Trimming removed 4 bases from V and 2 bases from J; junction bases left unmatched: 2. This receptor was identified in a man younger than 35 who had mild COVID-19 (a few samples of this study predate the infection). Cell type and time point are not known. The sample was PBMCs or a T cell subset sorted from them (not recorded which). The chain links TRBV29-1 to TRBJ2-3, with TRBD1 matching 8 bases. The CDR3 loop reads CSVGQGATDTQYF. CDR3 DNA sequence: TGCAGCGTTGGGCAGGGGGCCACAGATACGCAGTATTTT.